Listed below are T cell receptor beta chains from one sample, sequenced in a study of STAT3 mutations in large granular lymphocyte leukemia. Assay: immunoSEQ multiplex PCR; the TCRdb copy retains only in-frame clones and omits some. Found here are around 13,000 clones, roughly nine tenths of them singletons; the top ten hold roughly 31%. The sequenced sample consisted of peripheral blood mononuclear cells. Every receptor here comes from a man between 35 and 55 years old with T-cell large granular lymphocyte leukemia. Some clones in this sample may be carry-over from other donors' samples. Both conserved end residues are part of each CDR3. Each record gives: CDR3 protein, CDR3 DNA, J gene, V gene, D gene, clone size. D genes are given only for firm matches. Expanded clones are given a class, and other clones once, few, many or no size at all.

CDR3aa: CASKIPPAEGGSNEKLFF
CDR3nt: TGCGCCAGCAAAATACCGCCCGCGGAGGGAGGGAGTAATGAAAAACTGTTTTTT
j_gene: TRBJ1-4
v_gene: TRBV4-3
d_gene: .
abundance: .

CDR3aa: CAWSVLGPVKIGYTF
CDR3nt: TGTGCCTGGAGTGTGTTAGGGCCTGTGAAGATTGGCTACACCTTC
j_gene: TRBJ1-2
v_gene: TRBV30
d_gene: .
abundance: .

CDR3aa: CASSFRTSGGARETQYF
CDR3nt: TGTGCCAGCAGCTTCCGAACTAGCGGGGGGGCCAGAGAGACCCAGTACTTC
j_gene: TRBJ2-5
v_gene: TRBV11-3
d_gene: TRBD2
abundance: .

CDR3aa: CASSPLRSSYEQYF
CDR3nt: TGTGCCAGCAGCCCCCTTAGGAGCTCCTACGAGCAGTACTTC
j_gene: TRBJ2-7
v_gene: TRBV7-2
d_gene: .
abundance: .

CDR3aa: CASSLLGSGGAAGELFF
CDR3nt: TGTGCCAGCAGTTTATTGGGTAGCGGGGGGGCGGCCGGGGAGCTGTTTTTT
j_gene: TRBJ2-2
v_gene: TRBV27
d_gene: TRBD2
abundance: .

CDR3aa: CASSLAEGRAFF
CDR3nt: TGCGCCAGCAGCTTGGCCGAAGGGCGGGCTTTCTTT
j_gene: TRBJ1-1
v_gene: TRBV5-1
d_gene: .
abundance: .

CDR3aa: CASSGGQVPAQPQHF
CDR3nt: TGTGCCAGCAGCGGAGGACAGGTCCCAGCTCAGCCCCAGCATTTT
j_gene: TRBJ1-5
v_gene: TRBV2
d_gene: TRBD1
abundance: .

CDR3aa: CASSLGVYGLAGGDEQFF
CDR3nt: TGTGCCAGCAGCTTGGGAGTTTATGGCCTAGCGGGGGGGGATGAGCAGTTCTTC
j_gene: TRBJ2-1
v_gene: TRBV5-4
d_gene: TRBD2
abundance: .

CDR3aa: CASSRGTSTDTQYF
CDR3nt: TGTGCCAGCAGCCGGGGGACTTCCACAGATACGCAGTATTTT
j_gene: TRBJ2-3
v_gene: TRBV7-9
d_gene: .
abundance: .

CDR3aa: CASSLNPNTGELFF
CDR3nt: TGTGCCAGCAGCTTAAACCCAAACACCGGGGAGCTGTTTTTT
j_gene: TRBJ2-2
v_gene: TRBV7-6
d_gene: .
abundance: .

CDR3aa: CASSSFLVGYTF
CDR3nt: TGTGCCAGCAGCTCGTTCCTAGTCGGCTACACCTTC
j_gene: TRBJ1-2
v_gene: TRBV5-4
d_gene: .
abundance: .

CDR3aa: CASSQELAGGTYGYTF
CDR3nt: TGCGCCAGCAGCCAAGAGCTGGCAGGGGGGACCTATGGCTACACCTTC
j_gene: TRBJ1-2
v_gene: TRBV4-1
d_gene: TRBD1
abundance: once

CDR3aa: CASSLFRGAEAFF
CDR3nt: TGCGCCAGCAGCTTGTTTAGGGGCGCGGAAGCTTTCTTT
j_gene: TRBJ1-1
v_gene: TRBV5-1
d_gene: .
abundance: .

CDR3aa: CASSVDSYPSYEQYF
CDR3nt: TGTGCCAGCAGCGTAGATAGTTACCCATCCTACGAGCAGTACTTC
j_gene: TRBJ2-7
v_gene: TRBV9
d_gene: .
abundance: .

CDR3aa: CASSFFQAGTGELFF
CDR3nt: TGCGCCAGCAGCTTTTTCCAGGCGGGGACCGGGGAGCTGTTTTTT
j_gene: TRBJ2-2
v_gene: TRBV5-1
d_gene: .
abundance: .

CDR3aa: CASSTSSGGTLLGETQYF
CDR3nt: TGCGCCAGCAGCACATCTAGCGGGGGGACCCTGTTGGGAGAGACCCAGTACTTC
j_gene: TRBJ2-5
v_gene: TRBV5-1
d_gene: TRBD2
abundance: .

CDR3aa: CASSLQAGTEEAFF
CDR3nt: TGTGCCAGCAGTCTCCAGGCAGGGACAGAGGAAGCTTTCTTT
j_gene: TRBJ1-1
v_gene: TRBV6-5
d_gene: TRBD1
abundance: .

CDR3aa: CASSVGIGTGLDYGYTF
CDR3nt: TGTGCCAGCAGCGTAGGGATCGGGACAGGCTTGGACTATGGCTACACCTTC
j_gene: TRBJ1-2
v_gene: TRBV9
d_gene: TRBD1
abundance: .

CDR3aa: CASSPSPSGNTIYF
CDR3nt: TGTGCCAGCAGCCCGAGTCCCTCTGGAAACACCATATATTTT
j_gene: TRBJ1-3
v_gene: TRBV7-7
d_gene: .
abundance: .

CDR3aa: CSVEDGGSYEQYF
CDR3nt: TGCAGCGTTGAAGATGGGGGCTCCTACGAGCAGTACTTC
j_gene: TRBJ2-7
v_gene: TRBV29-1
d_gene: .
abundance: .

CDR3aa: CASRTPGGDNEQFF
CDR3nt: TGTGCCAGCAGAACCCCGGGGGGCGACAATGAGCAGTTCTTC
j_gene: TRBJ2-1
v_gene: TRBV6-5
d_gene: .
abundance: .

CDR3aa: CASSSRGGRETQYF
CDR3nt: TGTGCCAGCAGCTCCAGGGGGGGGAGGGAGACCCAGTACTTC
j_gene: TRBJ2-5
v_gene: TRBV5-6
d_gene: .
abundance: .

CDR3aa: CASSFGNSQDSQYF
CDR3nt: TGCGCCAGCAGCTTTGGAAATAGTCAGGACTCGCAGTATTTT
j_gene: TRBJ2-3
v_gene: TRBV5-1
d_gene: .
abundance: .

CDR3aa: CASSRPGQSSYNSPLHF
CDR3nt: TGTGCCAGCAGCAGACCGGGACAAAGCTCCTATAATTCACCCCTCCACTTT
j_gene: TRBJ1-6
v_gene: TRBV7-2
d_gene: .
abundance: .

CDR3aa: CASSSGQSGYTF
CDR3nt: TGTGCCAGCAGTTCGGGACAGAGCGGCTACACCTTC
j_gene: TRBJ1-2
v_gene: TRBV5-6
d_gene: TRBD1
abundance: .

CDR3aa: CASSQGEVRGPYHF
CDR3nt: TGCGCCAGCAGCCAAGGAGAAGTTCGGGGGCCCTACCACTTT
j_gene: TRBJ1-6
v_gene: TRBV4-1
d_gene: .
abundance: .

CDR3aa: CASSLANTGIHEQYF
CDR3nt: TGCGCCAGCAGCTTGGCCAACACAGGGATCCACGAGCAGTACTTC
j_gene: TRBJ2-7
v_gene: TRBV5-1
d_gene: .
abundance: .

CDR3aa: CASSSTAYNSPLHF
CDR3nt: TGTGCCAGCTCTTCGACAGCTTATAATTCACCCCTCCACTTT
j_gene: TRBJ1-6
v_gene: TRBV18
d_gene: .
abundance: .

CDR3aa: CAISYRDGFYEQYF
CDR3nt: TGTGCCATCAGTTACCGGGACGGCTTCTACGAGCAGTACTTC
j_gene: TRBJ2-7
v_gene: TRBV10-3
d_gene: .
abundance: .

CDR3aa: CASSSDRERDTEAFF
CDR3nt: TGTGCCAGCAGCTCGGACAGGGAACGGGACACTGAAGCTTTCTTT
j_gene: TRBJ1-1
v_gene: TRBV6-5
d_gene: TRBD1
abundance: .

CDR3aa: CASSRGTGAPYGYTF
CDR3nt: TGTGCCAGCAGCCGGGGGACAGGGGCCCCCTATGGCTACACCTTC
j_gene: TRBJ1-2
v_gene: TRBV6-5
d_gene: TRBD1
abundance: .

CDR3aa: CASSESGSSGNTIYF
CDR3nt: TGTGCCAGCAGCGAATCGGGGAGCTCTGGAAACACCATATATTTT
j_gene: TRBJ1-3
v_gene: TRBV5-6
d_gene: .
abundance: few

CDR3aa: CASSPNRADYTF
CDR3nt: TGCGCCAGCAGCCCAAACAGGGCTGACTACACCTTC
j_gene: TRBJ1-2
v_gene: TRBV5-1
d_gene: .
abundance: .

CDR3aa: CSAGQLRIQYF
CDR3nt: TGCAGCGCGGGACAACTCCGCATTCAGTACTTC
j_gene: TRBJ2-4
v_gene: TRBV29-1
d_gene: .
abundance: medium-sized

CDR3aa: CASSVRPSGGKETQYF
CDR3nt: TGTGCCAGCAGCGTAAGACCTAGCGGGGGCAAAGAGACCCAGTACTTC
j_gene: TRBJ2-5
v_gene: TRBV9
d_gene: TRBD2
abundance: .

CDR3aa: CASSPQGAGDVTPYGYTF
CDR3nt: TGTGCCAGCTCACCCCAAGGGGCAGGGGACGTCACCCCTTATGGCTACACCTTC
j_gene: TRBJ1-2
v_gene: TRBV18
d_gene: .
abundance: .

CDR3aa: CASSLGTGGTYEQYF
CDR3nt: TGCGCCAGCAGCTTGGGTACAGGGGGAACCTACGAGCAGTACTTC
j_gene: TRBJ2-7
v_gene: TRBV5-1
d_gene: TRBD1
abundance: .

CDR3aa: CASSLRGPEEKLFF
CDR3nt: TGCGCCAGCAGCCTCCGGGGTCCGGAGGAAAAACTGTTTTTT
j_gene: TRBJ1-4
v_gene: TRBV5-1
d_gene: .
abundance: .

CDR3aa: CASSLWDSAEAFF
CDR3nt: TGTGCCAGCAGTTTATGGGACAGCGCTGAAGCTTTCTTT
j_gene: TRBJ1-1
v_gene: TRBV27
d_gene: TRBD1
abundance: .

CDR3aa: CASRAPGTPNYGYTF
CDR3nt: TGTGCCAGCAGGGCCCCCGGGACTCCTAACTATGGCTACACCTTC
j_gene: TRBJ1-2
v_gene: TRBV2
d_gene: .
abundance: .

CDR3aa: CASCQGAKNIQYF
CDR3nt: TGTGCCAGCTGCCAGGGCGCCAAAAACATTCAGTACTTC
j_gene: TRBJ2-4
v_gene: TRBV18
d_gene: .
abundance: .

CDR3aa: CASSWDRSYEQYF
CDR3nt: TGCGCCAGCAGCTGGGACCGATCCTACGAGCAGTACTTC
j_gene: TRBJ2-7
v_gene: TRBV5-1
d_gene: .
abundance: .

CDR3aa: CSVRVTVNEKLFF
CDR3nt: TGCAGCGTCAGGGTTACCGTTAATGAAAAACTGTTTTTT
j_gene: TRBJ1-4
v_gene: TRBV29-1
d_gene: .
abundance: .

CDR3aa: CAWSANNYGYTF
CDR3nt: TGTGCCTGGAGTGCGAATAACTATGGCTACACCTTC
j_gene: TRBJ1-2
v_gene: TRBV30
d_gene: .
abundance: .

CDR3aa: CASSLGGANYGYTF
CDR3nt: TGTGCCAGCAGCTTGGGGGGAGCTAACTATGGCTACACCTTC
j_gene: TRBJ1-2
v_gene: TRBV5-6
d_gene: .
abundance: .

CDR3aa: CASSLQSNQPQHF
CDR3nt: TGTGCCAGCAGTTTGCAGAGCAATCAGCCCCAGCATTTT
j_gene: TRBJ1-5
v_gene: TRBV27
d_gene: .
abundance: .

CDR3aa: CASTTGQIDQPQHF
CDR3nt: TGTGCCAGCACCACGGGACAGATAGATCAGCCCCAGCATTTT
j_gene: TRBJ1-5
v_gene: TRBV6-6
d_gene: TRBD1
abundance: .

CDR3aa: CASSVNRGQEYGYTF
CDR3nt: TGTGCCAGCAGCGTGAACAGGGGGCAGGAATATGGCTACACCTTC
j_gene: TRBJ1-2
v_gene: TRBV5-6
d_gene: TRBD1
abundance: .

CDR3aa: CASSITPYTEAFF
CDR3nt: TGTGCCAGTAGTATAACGCCGTACACTGAAGCTTTCTTT
j_gene: TRBJ1-1
v_gene: TRBV19
d_gene: .
abundance: .